The rows below give T cell receptor beta chains drawn from one sample of a study of PD-L1 blockade in urothelial cancer. The data were produced by immunoSEQ multiplex PCR, yet TCRdb's version contains in-frame clones alone and is incomplete. This sample carries 35,000 to 40,000 clones, 86% of them seen once, and the ten largest clones take roughly 24%. The specimen comprised PBMCs, sampled around atezolizumab (anti-PD-L1) treatment. Receptors were obtained from a man between 60 and 75 years old with urothelial cancer. CDR3s include the opening cysteine and the closing phenylalanine or tryptophan. D genes are given only for firm matches. Expanded clones get a size class; other rows say once, few or many, or leave the size out.

CDR3 length,D gene,J gene,clone size,V gene,CDR3 protein,CDR3 DNA
17,TRBD2,TRBJ2-1,-,TRBV19,CASSISGLAGIYNEQFF,TGTGCCAGTAGTATCTCAGGACTAGCGGGGATCTACAATGAGCAGTTCTTC
16,TRBD2,TRBJ2-3,-,TRBV11-2,CASSTTSGGRTDTQYF,TGTGCCAGCAGCACCACTAGCGGGGGCCGCACAGATACGCAGTATTTT
14,-,TRBJ1-5,once,TRBV6-5,CASSPGTHNQPQHF,TGTGCCAGCAGTCCCGGGACACACAATCAGCCCCAGCATTTT
14,TRBD1,TRBJ1-1,-,TRBV25-1,CASSDGTGNTEAFF,TGTGCCAGCAGTGACGGGACAGGGAACACTGAAGCTTTCTTT
14,-,TRBJ1-6,-,TRBV27,CASGPGRPNSPLHF,TGTGCCAGCGGCCCCGGGAGACCTAATTCACCCCTCCACTTT
13,-,TRBJ2-1,-,TRBV2,CASSGQEDNEQFF,TGTGCCAGCAGTGGACAGGAAGACAATGAGCAGTTCTTC
12,-,TRBJ1-2,-,TRBV29-1,CSVVLVASGYTF,TGCAGCGTTGTGTTGGTCGCGTCTGGCTACACCTTC
14,-,TRBJ2-1,-,TRBV6-4,CASGTGDSYNEQFF,TGTGCCAGCGGGACGGGGGACTCCTACAATGAGCAGTTCTTC
14,-,TRBJ1-4,-,TRBV30,CAWSGPGNGEKLFF,TGTGCCTGGAGCGGCCCGGGGAATGGTGAAAAACTGTTTTTT
15,-,TRBJ1-1,-,TRBV19,CASSRPGGLSTEAFF,TGTGCCAGTAGCCGACCGGGGGGGTTGAGCACTGAAGCTTTCTTT
14,TRBD1,TRBJ2-4,-,TRBV28,CASSSRDRKNIQYF,TGTGCCAGCAGCAGCAGGGACAGAAAAAACATTCAGTACTTC
16,TRBD2,TRBJ2-3,-,TRBV6-1,CASSEALLAGTDTQYF,TGTGCCAGCAGTGAAGCGCTACTAGCGGGCACAGATACGCAGTATTTT
13,-,TRBJ1-2,-,TRBV30,CAWSPGQLYGYTF,TGTGCCTGGAGTCCCGGACAGCTATATGGCTACACCTTC
14,TRBD2,TRBJ2-5,few,TRBV5-6,CASSTRGSGGTQYF,TGTGCCAGCAGCACCCGGGGTAGCGGGGGTACCCAGTACTTC
16,-,TRBJ2-5,-,TRBV5-1,CASSFGTGRYQETQYF,TGCGCCAGCAGCTTCGGCACAGGAAGGTACCAAGAGACCCAGTACTTC
11,TRBD1,TRBJ1-2,-,TRBV7-9,CASRTGAGYTF,TGTGCCAGCAGAACAGGGGCGGGCTACACCTTC
12,-,TRBJ2-7,-,TRBV15,CATSNRGDEQYF,TGTGCCACCAGCAACCGGGGTGACGAGCAGTACTTC
17,-,TRBJ2-3,-,TRBV9,CASSGAPGRGITDTQYF,TGTGCCAGCAGCGGGGCTCCTGGTCGTGGAATCACAGATACGCAGTATTTT
15,TRBD1,TRBJ2-1,once,TRBV29-1,CSVGPRQGLGNEQFF,TGCAGCGTTGGCCCGAGACAGGGGTTGGGCAATGAGCAGTTCTTC
13,-,TRBJ1-5,-,TRBV30,CAWSSNSVQPQHF,TGTGCCTGGAGTTCTAACTCTGTGCAGCCCCAGCATTTT
15,TRBD2,TRBJ2-7,-,TRBV2,CASSEALAGVYEQYF,TGTGCCAGCAGTGAAGCCTTAGCGGGAGTATACGAGCAGTACTTC
14,-,TRBJ2-4,once,TRBV4-1,CASSQVLAKNIQYF,TGCGCCAGCAGCCAAGTCCTAGCCAAAAACATTCAGTACTTC
18,TRBD2,TRBJ2-5,-,TRBV4-2,CASSQEIRGSGGKETQYF,TGTGCCAGCAGCCAAGAGATAAGGGGTAGCGGGGGGAAAGAGACCCAGTACTTC
14,TRBD1,TRBJ2-1,-,TRBV2,CASMLGQGSGEQFF,TGTGCCAGCATGTTGGGACAGGGGAGTGGTGAGCAGTTCTTC
15,TRBD1,TRBJ2-3,-,TRBV18,CASSLGTAGTDTQYF,TGTGCCAGCTCATTAGGGACAGCCGGCACAGATACGCAGTATTTT
13,-,TRBJ1-1,-,TRBV30,CAWSVWSGTEAFF,TGTGCCTGGAGTGTATGGTCGGGGACTGAAGCTTTCTTT
15,-,TRBJ1-2,-,TRBV4-1,CASSQGAFGNYGYTF,TGCGCCAGCAGCCAAGGGGCCTTCGGTAACTATGGCTACACCTTC
15,TRBD1,TRBJ2-4,-,TRBV25-1,CASSEPGQGAHIQYF,TGTGCCAGCAGTGAGCCGGGACAGGGGGCGCACATTCAGTACTTC
15,TRBD1,TRBJ2-7,-,TRBV4-1,CASSQQMGQFYEQYF,TGCGCCAGCAGCCAGCAAATGGGACAGTTCTACGAGCAGTACTTC
14,TRBD2,TRBJ2-7,-,TRBV7-6,CASSSSSGTYEQYF,TGTGCCAGCAGCTCCTCTAGCGGAACCTACGAGCAGTACTTC
15,-,TRBJ1-1,-,TRBV5-1,CASSLEGQLNTEAFF,TGCGCCAGCAGCTTGGAAGGACAGCTGAACACTGAAGCTTTCTTT
16,-,TRBJ1-4,-,TRBV15,CATSRVQTLKNEKLFF,TGTGCCACCAGCCGCGTACAGACGCTAAAAAATGAAAAACTGTTTTTT
14,-,TRBJ1-1,-,TRBV7-9,CASSPGQINTEAFF,TGTGCCAGCAGCCCCGGACAGATAAACACTGAAGCTTTCTTT
14,-,TRBJ1-5,-,TRBV4-1,CASSQASGFQPQHF,TGCGCCAGCAGCCAAGCATCGGGTTTCCAGCCCCAGCATTTT
15,-,TRBJ1-1,-,TRBV7-9,CASSLGSQENTEAFF,TGTGCCAGCAGCCTGGGCTCGCAGGAGAACACTGAAGCTTTCTTT
15,TRBD1,TRBJ1-1,-,TRBV5-4,CASSFEGGRNTEAFF,TGTGCCAGCAGCTTTGAAGGGGGCCGGAACACTGAAGCTTTCTTT
15,-,TRBJ2-2,-,TRBV19,CASRTGTLNTGELFF,TGTGCCAGTAGGACCGGGACTCTAAACACCGGGGAGCTGTTTTTT
13,-,TRBJ1-1,-,TRBV2,CASNLDSGTEAFF,TGTGCCAGCAATCTTGACAGTGGCACTGAAGCTTTCTTT
13,-,TRBJ2-1,-,TRBV15,CATSRLGLHEQFF,TGTGCCACCAGCAGATTGGGACTCCATGAGCAGTTCTTC
14,TRBD2,TRBJ2-3,-,TRBV30,CAWRRGGSTDTQYF,TGTGCCTGGAGGCGGGGGGGAAGCACAGATACGCAGTATTTT
12,-,TRBJ2-3,once,TRBV5-6,CASSLGEDTRYF,TGTGCCAGCAGCTTGGGAGAGGATACGCGGTATTTT
18,-,TRBJ1-1,-,TRBV7-8,CASSLVSGRIGGDTEAFF,TGTGCCAGCAGCTTAGTGTCAGGCAGGATTGGGGGCGACACTGAAGCTTTCTTT
16,-,TRBJ1-2,-,TRBV5-1,CASSLGGASEDYGYTF,TGCGCCAGCAGCTTGGGTGGGGCCTCTGAAGACTATGGCTACACCTTC
14,TRBD1,TRBJ1-4,few,TRBV30,CAWSPGTGKEKLFF,TGTGCCTGGAGTCCCGGGACAGGCAAGGAAAAACTGTTTTTT